The following is a TCR beta chain sequence with its context. Its target antigen remains unknown. Per-base qualities were not stored, and no clone one base away is much larger. This entry is derived from a study of control samples from healthy donors and cancer patients (dated by TCRdb to the early 2020s). The library was obtained by the immunoSEQ multiplex PCR assay. Here the immuneACCESS table is served through TCRdb, limited to in-frame sequences with V and J called. Missing clones are a known gap in these copies; in checked studies unresolved V genes cover under half, and the rest lacks a known reason. In all, the sample holds about 160,000 clones, and 85% to 95% of those were seen once. Around 8% of the sample lies in the top ten. The CDR3 holds 14 amino acids from the cysteine to the phenylalanine. Only CDR3 DNA remains: 42 bases, in frame from the first base. CDR1 and CDR2, looked up from the germline V gene, are SGHVS and FQNEAQ. The junction shows trimming of 6 bases on V and 1 base on J, plus 12 bases between the germline ends.

The chain couples TRBV7-8 to TRBJ1-1; the D gene lacks a confident call. The clonotype was recovered from a woman in her forties in good health. Sequencing used blood. The CDR3 corresponds to CASSLKTPNTEAFF. The DNA sequence is given as TGTGCCAGCAGTCTCAAAACCCCGAACACTGAAGCTTTCTTT.